The clone carrying this T cell receptor beta chain was observed a few times. Its antigen remains unidentified. There are 15 residues in the CDR3. Trimming took 3 bases from V and 2 from J; bases not matched to a gene: 3. In germline, CDR1 is SEHNR, CDR2 FQNEAQ (reference sequence). This record comes from a study of T-cell reconstitution after alpha-beta-depleted transplantation in children. Study-wide results and caveats: Expanded graft clones numbering several hundred reportedly gave rise to alpha-beta T cells about two months after transplant.

The TCRbeta library was prepared with unique molecular identifiers. TCRdb passed the PCR reads through MiXCR, listing each CDR3 protein once. The data hold tens of thousands of distinct CDR3 sequences, with approximately 18% observed a single time. The source material was PBMCs, mostly from graft donor cells, sampled 360 days after TCRalphabeta/CD19-depleted stem cell transplant. The TCR comes from a male patient between 2 and 10 years old who had a stem cell transplant for acute lymphoblastic leukemia, so the T cells may come from the graft donor. The rearrangement uses TRBV7-9 and TRBJ2-1; 8 nucleotides align to TRBD2. The CDR3, as DNA: TGTGCCAGCAGCTTCAGCGGGAGTACCTACAATGAGCAGTTCTTC. Translated, it gives CASSFSGSTYNEQFF.